The following is a TCR beta chain sequence with its context. What it binds is not known. The sample belongs to a study of CD8 T cells in Susac syndrome. General study points: By the study's own acknowledgment, its TCR sequencing and HLA analysis included relatively few individuals.

With random hexamers, reverse transcription was performed on about 0.5 to 1 ug of RNA. TCRdb independently ran MiXCR on the immunoSEQ multiplex PCR reads; one entry per CDR3 protein. The table includes approximately 200,000 distinct CDR3 sequences, 90% to 95% detected once. The multiple sclerosis controls were treatment-naive patients, and their relapsing-remitting disease was stable or active. Trimming took 5 bases from V and 6 from J; bases not matched to a gene: 9. The germline gives CDR1 SGHDN, CDR2 FVKESK. The CDR3 runs 16 residues. The sequence derives from a human donor with multiple sclerosis. The sequenced sample was CD4+ T cells from PBMCs. The rearrangement joins TRBV14 to TRBJ2-2, with TRBD1 matching 10 bases. CDR3 loop: CASSSRQGAGSGELFF. The CDR3 DNA reads as TGTGCCAGCAGCTCCCGACAGGGGGCGGGTTCCGGGGAGCTGTTTTTT.